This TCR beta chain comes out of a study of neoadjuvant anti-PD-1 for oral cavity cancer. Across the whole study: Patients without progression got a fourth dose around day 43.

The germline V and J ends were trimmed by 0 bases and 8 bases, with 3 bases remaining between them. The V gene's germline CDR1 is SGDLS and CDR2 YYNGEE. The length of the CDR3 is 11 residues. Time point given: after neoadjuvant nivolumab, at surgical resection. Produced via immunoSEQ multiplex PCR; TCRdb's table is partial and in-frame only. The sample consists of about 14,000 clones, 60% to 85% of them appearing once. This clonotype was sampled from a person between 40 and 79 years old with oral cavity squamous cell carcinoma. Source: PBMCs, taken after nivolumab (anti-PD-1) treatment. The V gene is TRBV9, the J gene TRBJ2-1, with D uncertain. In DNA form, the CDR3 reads TGTGCCAGCAGCGTAGAAGATGAGCAGTTCTTC. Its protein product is CASSVEDEQFF. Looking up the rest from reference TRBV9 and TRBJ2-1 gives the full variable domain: DSGVTQTPKHLITATGQRVTLRCSPRSGDLSVYWYQQSLDQGLQFLIQYYNGEERAKGNILERFSAQQFPDLHSELNLSSLELGDSALYFCASSVEDEQFFGPGTRLTVL.